This T cell receptor beta chain comes out of a study of cytotoxic CD8 clonotypes in ibrutinib-treated CLL. Study background: Of a cohort that held around 10 relapsed/refractory and some 14 treatment-naive patients, approximately 18 were IGHV unmutated.

Study findings and constraints: Baseline-level clonality went beyond age-matched healthy donors and moved in step with circulating CD8+ T-cell counts. Public clonotypes were uncommon and contracted or stayed stable on treatment. Whereas clonality rose at ibrutinib response, it declined toward baseline at progression.

J gave up 6 bases and V 6 bases, and 4 bases lay outside the gene matches. Germline V gene sequence: CDR1 SQVTM, CDR2 ANQGSEA. The CDR3 totals 11 residues. Only in-frame clones appear in the TCRdb table, and some are missing; sequencing was by immunoSEQ multiplex PCR. The sample has about 300,000 clones; 67% are singletons. To note about this clone: Its antigen is undetermined.

Source: PBMCs, taken after 36 months of ibrutinib treatment. The clonotype originates from a human donor with chronic lymphocytic leukemia. This sequence joins TRBV29-1 and TRBJ1-2; 7 positions agree with TRBD1. CDR3 nucleotides: TGCAGCGTCGAGGACAGGAATGGCTACACCTTC. Translated: CSVEDRNGYTF.